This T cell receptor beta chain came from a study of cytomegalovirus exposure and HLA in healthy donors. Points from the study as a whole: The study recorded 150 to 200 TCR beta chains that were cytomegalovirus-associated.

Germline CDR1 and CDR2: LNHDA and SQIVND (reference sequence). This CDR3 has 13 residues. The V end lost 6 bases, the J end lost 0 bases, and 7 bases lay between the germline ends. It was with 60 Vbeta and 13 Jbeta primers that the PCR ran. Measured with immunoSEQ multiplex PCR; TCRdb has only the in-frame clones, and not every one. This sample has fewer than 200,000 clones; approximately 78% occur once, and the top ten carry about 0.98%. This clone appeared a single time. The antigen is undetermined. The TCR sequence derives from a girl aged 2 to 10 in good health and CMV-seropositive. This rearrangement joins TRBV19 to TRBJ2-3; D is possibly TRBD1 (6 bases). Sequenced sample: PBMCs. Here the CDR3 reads CASRGASTDTQYF. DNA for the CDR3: TGTGCCAGTAGGGGGGCTAGCACAGATACGCAGTATTTT.